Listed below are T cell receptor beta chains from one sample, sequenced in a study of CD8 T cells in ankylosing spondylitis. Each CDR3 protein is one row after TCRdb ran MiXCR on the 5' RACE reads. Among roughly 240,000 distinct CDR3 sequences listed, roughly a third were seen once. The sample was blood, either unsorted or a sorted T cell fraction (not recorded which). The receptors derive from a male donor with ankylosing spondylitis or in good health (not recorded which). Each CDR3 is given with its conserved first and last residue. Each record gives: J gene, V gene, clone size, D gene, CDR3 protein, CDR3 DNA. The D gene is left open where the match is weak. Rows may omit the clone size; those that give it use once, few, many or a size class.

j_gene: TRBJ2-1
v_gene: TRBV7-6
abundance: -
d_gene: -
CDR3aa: CASSFAQTGHNEQFF
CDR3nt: TGTGCCAGCAGCTTCGCTCAGACGGGGCACAATGAGCAGTTCTTC

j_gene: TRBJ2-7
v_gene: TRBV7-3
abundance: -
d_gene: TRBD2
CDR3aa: CASSSASGGSSYEQYF
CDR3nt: TGTGCCAGCAGCTCCGCTAGCGGGGGGAGCTCCTACGAGCAGTACTTC

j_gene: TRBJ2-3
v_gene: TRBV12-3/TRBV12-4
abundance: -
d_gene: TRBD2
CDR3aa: CASSFRRAGVPDTQYF
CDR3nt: TGTGCCAGCAGTTTCCGAAGAGCGGGGGTCCCAGATACGCAGTATTTT

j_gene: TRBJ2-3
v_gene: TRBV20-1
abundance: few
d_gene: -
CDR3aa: CSAGLDRTDTQYF
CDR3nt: TGCAGTGCCGGACTGGACCGCACAGATACGCAGTATTTT

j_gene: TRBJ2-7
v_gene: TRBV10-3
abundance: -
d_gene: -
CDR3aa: CAISESLASSYEQYF
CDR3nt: TGTGCCATCAGTGAGTCCCTAGCGTCCTCCTACGAGCAGTACTTC

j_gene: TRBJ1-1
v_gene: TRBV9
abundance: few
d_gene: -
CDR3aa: CASSARGDWDTEAFF
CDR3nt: TGTGCCAGCAGCGCCCGCGGGGACTGGGACACTGAAGCTTTCTTT

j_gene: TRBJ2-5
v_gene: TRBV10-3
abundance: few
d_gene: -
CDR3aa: CAIRDHQETQYF
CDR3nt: TGTGCCATCAGGGACCACCAAGAGACCCAGTACTTC

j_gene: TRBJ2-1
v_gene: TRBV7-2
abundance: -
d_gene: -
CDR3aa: CASSLPPSDEQFF
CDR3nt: TGTGCCAGCAGCCTCCCTCCTAGTGATGAGCAGTTCTTC

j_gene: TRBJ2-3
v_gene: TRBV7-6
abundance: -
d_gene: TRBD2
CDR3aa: CASSPLPGLGITDTQYF
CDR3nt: TGTGCCAGCAGCCCCCTCCCGGGACTAGGAATCACAGATACGCAGTATTTT

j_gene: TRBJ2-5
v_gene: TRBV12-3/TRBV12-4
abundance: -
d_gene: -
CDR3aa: CASSGPRQETQYF
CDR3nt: TGTGCCAGCAGTGGACCTCGACAAGAGACCCAGTACTTC

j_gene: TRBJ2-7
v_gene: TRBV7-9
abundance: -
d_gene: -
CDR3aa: CASSYSVYEQYF
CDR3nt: TGTGCCAGCAGCTACTCGGTGTACGAGCAGTACTTC

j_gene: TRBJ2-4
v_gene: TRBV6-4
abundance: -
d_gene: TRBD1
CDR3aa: CARRSLGQLKLAKNIQYF
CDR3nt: TGTGCCAGAAGGTCGTTGGGACAGCTCAAACTAGCCAAAAACATTCAGTACTTC

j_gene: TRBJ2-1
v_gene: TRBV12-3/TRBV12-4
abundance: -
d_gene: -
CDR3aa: CASSLMTRDDEQFF
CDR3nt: TGTGCCAGCAGTTTAATGACTAGGGACGATGAGCAGTTCTTC

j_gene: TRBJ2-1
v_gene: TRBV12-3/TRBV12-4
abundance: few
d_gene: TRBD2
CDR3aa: CASSLATSRGEQFF
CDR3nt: TGTGCCAGCAGTTTAGCGACTAGCCGAGGTGAGCAGTTCTTC

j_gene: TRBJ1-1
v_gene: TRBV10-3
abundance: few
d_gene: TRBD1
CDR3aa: CAITQGAEAFF
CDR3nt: TGTGCCATCACCCAGGGGGCTGAAGCTTTCTTT

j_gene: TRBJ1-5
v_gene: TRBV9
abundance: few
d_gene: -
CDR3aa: CATPTVGLEGNQPQHF
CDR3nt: TGTGCCACGCCAACAGTGGGCCTAGAGGGGAATCAGCCCCAGCATTTT

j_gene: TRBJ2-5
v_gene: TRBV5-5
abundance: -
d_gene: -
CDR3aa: CASSRSSVQETQYF
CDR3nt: TGTGCCAGCAGCCGTAGTTCGGTTCAAGAGACCCAGTACTTC

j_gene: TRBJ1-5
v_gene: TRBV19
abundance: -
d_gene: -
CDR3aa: CASSLGGAGQPQHF
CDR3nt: TGTGCCAGTAGTCTGGGGGGCGCTGGTCAGCCCCAGCATTTT

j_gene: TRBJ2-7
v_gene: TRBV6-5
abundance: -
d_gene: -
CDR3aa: CASSARSYEQYF
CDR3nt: TGTGCCAGTTCAGCGAGGTCCTACGAGCAGTACTTC

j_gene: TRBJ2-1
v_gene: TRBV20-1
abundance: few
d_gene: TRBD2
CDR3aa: CSARVASGGRDEQFF
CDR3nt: TGCAGTGCTAGAGTGGCTAGCGGGGGGCGGGATGAGCAGTTCTTC

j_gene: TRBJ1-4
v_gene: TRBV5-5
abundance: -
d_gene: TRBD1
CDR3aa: CASSSWEETGGENEKLFF
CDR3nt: TGTGCCAGCAGCTCGTGGGAAGAGACAGGGGGCGAGAATGAAAAACTGTTTTTT

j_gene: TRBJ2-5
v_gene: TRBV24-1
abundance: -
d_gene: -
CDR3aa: CATGAEGMETQYF
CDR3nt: TGTGCCACCGGGGCTGAGGGGATGGAGACCCAGTACTTC

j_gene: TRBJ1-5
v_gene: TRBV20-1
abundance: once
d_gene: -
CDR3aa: CSASPQGGNQPQHF
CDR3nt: TGCAGTGCTAGCCCTCAGGGCGGCAATCAGCCCCAGCATTTT

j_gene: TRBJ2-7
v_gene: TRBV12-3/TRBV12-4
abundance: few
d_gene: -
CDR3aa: CASSPTGDKQYF
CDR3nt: TGTGCCAGCAGCCCTACAGGAGACAAGCAGTACTTC

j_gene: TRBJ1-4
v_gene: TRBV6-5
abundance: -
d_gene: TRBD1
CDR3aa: CATSYTGGDEKLFF
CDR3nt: TGTGCCACCAGTTACACAGGGGGTGATGAAAAACTGTTTTTT

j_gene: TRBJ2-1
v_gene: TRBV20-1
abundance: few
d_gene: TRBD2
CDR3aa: CSARDVQRGGNEQFF
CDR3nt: TGCAGTGCTAGAGATGTCCAGCGGGGGGGGAATGAGCAGTTCTTC

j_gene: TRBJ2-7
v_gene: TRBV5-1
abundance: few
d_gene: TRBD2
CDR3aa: CASSRAGVHSYEQYF
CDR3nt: TGCGCCAGCAGCCGAGCGGGGGTGCACTCCTACGAGCAGTACTTC

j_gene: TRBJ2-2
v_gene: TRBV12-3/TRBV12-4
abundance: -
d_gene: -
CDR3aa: CASSSLALTGELFF
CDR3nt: TGTGCCAGCAGTTCACTCGCGTTGACCGGGGAGCTGTTTTTT

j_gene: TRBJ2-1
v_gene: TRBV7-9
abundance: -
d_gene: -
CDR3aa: CASSLHVGLLGDEQFF
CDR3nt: TGTGCCAGCAGCCTCCATGTGGGACTCCTGGGGGATGAGCAGTTCTTC

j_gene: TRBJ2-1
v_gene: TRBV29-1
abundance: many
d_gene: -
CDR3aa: CSVVTAYGEQFF
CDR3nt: TGCAGCGTTGTTACTGCCTACGGTGAGCAGTTCTTC

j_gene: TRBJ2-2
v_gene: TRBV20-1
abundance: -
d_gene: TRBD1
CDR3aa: CSAGTGANTGELFF
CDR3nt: TGCAGTGCTGGGACAGGGGCGAACACCGGGGAGCTGTTTTTT

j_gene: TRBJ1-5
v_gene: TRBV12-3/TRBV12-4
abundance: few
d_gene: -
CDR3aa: CASSSPGAPQHF
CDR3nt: TGTGCCAGCAGTTCACCGGGCGCCCCCCAGCATTTT

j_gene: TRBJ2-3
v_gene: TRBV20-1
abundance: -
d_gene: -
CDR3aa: CSAADQNTDTQYF
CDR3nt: TGCAGTGCCGCGGACCAAAACACAGATACGCAGTATTTT

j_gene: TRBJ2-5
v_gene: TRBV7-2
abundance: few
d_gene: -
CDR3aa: CASLGRQETQYF
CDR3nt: TGTGCCAGCCTGGGCAGACAAGAGACCCAGTACTTC

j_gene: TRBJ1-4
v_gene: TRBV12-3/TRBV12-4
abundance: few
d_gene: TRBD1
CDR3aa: CASSSSGTGNEKLFF
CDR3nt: TGTGCCAGCAGTTCCTCCGGGACAGGAAATGAAAAACTGTTTTTT

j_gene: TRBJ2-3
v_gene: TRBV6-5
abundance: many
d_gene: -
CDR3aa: CASSYSYGNTDTQYF
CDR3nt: TGTGCCAGCAGTTACTCGTACGGGAACACAGATACGCAGTATTTT

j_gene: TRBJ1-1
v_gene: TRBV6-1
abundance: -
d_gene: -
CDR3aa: CASRVQGGKNTEAFF
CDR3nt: TGTGCCAGCAGGGTACAGGGAGGGAAAAACACTGAAGCTTTCTTT

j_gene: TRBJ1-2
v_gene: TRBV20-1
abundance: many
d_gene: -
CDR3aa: CSAWRSYGYTF
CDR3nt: TGCAGTGCGTGGAGATCCTATGGCTACACCTTC

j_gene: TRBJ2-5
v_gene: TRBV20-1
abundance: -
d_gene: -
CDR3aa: CSAREISTLQETQYF
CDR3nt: TGCAGTGCTAGAGAGATTTCGACACTACAAGAGACCCAGTACTTC

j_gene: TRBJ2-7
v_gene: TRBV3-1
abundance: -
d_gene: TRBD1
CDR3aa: CASSQDPGAHRGPAYEQYF
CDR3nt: TGTGCCAGCAGCCAAGATCCCGGGGCGCACAGGGGTCCGGCCTACGAGCAGTACTTC

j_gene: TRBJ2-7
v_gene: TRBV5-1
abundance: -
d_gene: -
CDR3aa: CASSAQGTAAEGYF
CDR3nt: TGCGCCAGCAGCGCGCAGGGGACGGCCGCTGAGGGGTACTTC

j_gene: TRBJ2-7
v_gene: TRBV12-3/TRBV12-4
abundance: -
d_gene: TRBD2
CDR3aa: CASSWRTSSYEQYF
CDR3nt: TGTGCCAGCAGTTGGCGGACTAGCTCCTACGAGCAGTACTTC

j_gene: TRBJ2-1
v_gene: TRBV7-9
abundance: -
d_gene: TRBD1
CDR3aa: CASSLSGTGWGEQFF
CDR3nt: TGTGCCAGCAGCTTATCCGGGACAGGGTGGGGTGAGCAGTTCTTC

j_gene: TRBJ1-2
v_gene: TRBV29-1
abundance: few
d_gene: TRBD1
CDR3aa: CSVDLRDREGSYGYTF
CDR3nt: TGCAGCGTTGACTTACGGGACAGGGAGGGAAGCTATGGCTACACCTTC

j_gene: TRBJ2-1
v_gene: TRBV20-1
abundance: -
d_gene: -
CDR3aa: CSAIGQGLINEQFF
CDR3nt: TGCAGTGCTATCGGGCAGGGGCTGATCAATGAGCAGTTCTTC

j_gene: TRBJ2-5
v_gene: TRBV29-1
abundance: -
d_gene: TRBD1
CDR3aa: CSVRDREVQETQYF
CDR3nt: TGCAGCGTCAGGGACAGGGAAGTACAAGAGACCCAGTACTTC